This T cell receptor beta chain was sequenced for a study of T-cell memory formation after mild COVID-19. There are 13 residues in the CDR3. Per the germline V gene, CDR1 is DFQATT and CDR2 is SNEGSKA (reference sequence). Unmatched junction bases numbered 7, after V lost 4 bases and J lost 6 bases. TCRdb ran MiXCR on the 5' RACE reads and lists one entry per CDR3 protein. The table has about 110,000 distinct CDR3 sequences, 15% to 20% seen once. A few counts support this clonotype. Sequencing input: PBMCs or a T cell subset sorted from them (not recorded which). This rearrangement joins TRBV20-1 to TRBJ1-2, with 8 bases matching TRBD1. The TCR was taken from a man aged 18 to 35 who had mild COVID-19 (a few samples of this study predate the infection). Cell type and time point are not known. The CDR3 DNA is TGCAGTGCTACGTTAGAGACAGGGGATGGCTACACCTTC. The encoded protein is CSATLETGDGYTF.